This TCR beta chain stems from a study of shared clonotypes between healthy human individuals. This clone occurred many times. Generated by immunoSEQ multiplex PCR, the TCRdb table keeps only in-frame clones and is missing some. The sample yields some 980,000 clones, more than 75% seen once. V lost 3 bases to trimming and J lost 6 bases; unmatched junction nucleotides: 6. The length of the CDR3 is 15 residues. The V gene's germline CDR1 is MNHNS and CDR2 SASEGT. Sequencing was performed on memory CD4+ T cells sorted from blood. Subset defined: CD45RA-negative fraction. This clonotype was sampled from a man aged 18 to 29 in good health. The gene calls are TRBV6-1 and TRBJ2-7; 12 positions agree with TRBD1. The CDR3 loop is CASSEWGQGAAEQYF. CDR3 coding DNA: TGTGCCAGCAGTGAGTGGGGACAGGGGGCGGCCGAGCAGTACTTC.